This T cell receptor (beta chain) was identified in a study of CD8+CD57+ T cells in acquired aplastic anemia. Broader study findings: No significant difference in CD8+ Simpson's diversity was found between patients and controls.

All patients picked for sequencing had shown, by flow cytometry, an expansion of CD8+CD57+ cells. In all patients, the disease was severe acquired aplastic anemia. The germline V gene has CDR1 MNHEY and CDR2 SMNVEV (reference sequence). V was pared by 2 bases and J by 4 bases, with 11 bases between. The CDR3 totals 14 residues. Genomic DNA acted as the template from which TCR beta VDJ combination and CDR3 sequence profiling were carried out. From the reads, TCRdb called clonotypes with MiXCR, one entry per CDR3 protein. The table lists about 160,000 distinct CDR3 sequences, around half of them singletons, with approximately 3% in the top ten. This clonotype was detected ten times or more. The antigen remains unidentified.

The origin of this receptor is a human donor with aplastic anemia. The rearrangement joins TRBV27 to TRBJ1-2; D not resolved. Sample: sorted CD4+, CD8+, or CD8+CD57+ T cells (not recorded which) from PBMCs. The CDR3 spells CASSLSSGTYGYTF. CDR3 DNA: TGTGCCAGCAGTTTAAGTTCGGGAACCTATGGCTACACCTTC.